This passage covers 28 T cell receptor beta chains from one sample sequenced in a study of T cell repertoires in cytomegalovirus infection (dated by TCRdb to the late 2010s). Reads for this sample came from an Illumina HiSeq 1500. The public reads were quality trimmed at Q25 with fastp and then assembled into clones with MiXCR by TCRdb, keeping productive beta chains. Each entry merges the rows of one CDR3 protein and shows their most common DNA and genes. The sample yields 700,000 to 850,000 distinct CDR3 sequences; over 25% were counted once. The ten largest clones add up to over 10% of the sample. These receptors have no known antigen. What this sample's treatment or condition label stands for: in vitro stimulation with specific CMV peptide epitopes to enrich CMV-specific T cells. The sequences come from cultured CD8+ T cells from PBMCs, collected from culture after CMV antigen stimulation. The receptors were sampled from a human donor in good health (CMV status not recorded). Some clones in this sample may be carry-over from other donors' samples.

The V call is TRBV7-9, the J call TRBJ1-6; D might be TRBD1 (5 bases). The CDR3 spans 15 residues. Trimming left V 3 bases short and J 4 bases short, with 10 bases between. In germline, CDR1 is SEHNR, CDR2 FQNEAQ (reference sequence). The CDR3, as DNA: TGTGCCAGCAGCTTTTCTGGGGGTTATAATTCACCCCTCCACTTT. Its protein is CASSFSGGYNSPLHF.

The chain couples TRBV2 to TRBJ2-1; perhaps TRBD2 as D (7 bases). The germline V and J ends were trimmed by 2 bases and 4 bases, with 12 bases remaining between them. This CDR3 has 15 residues. Germline-derived CDR1 and CDR2 are SNHLY and FYNNEI. For the CDR3, the DNA is TGTGCCAGCAGTGAAATCGGGGGGACATACAATGAGCAGTTCTTC. This translates into CASSEIGGTYNEQFF.

The V call is TRBV27, the J call TRBJ2-3; TRBD2 matches 7 bases. V lost 3 bases and J lost 2; bases outside the gene matches: 5. The CDR3 is 15 residues long. Per the germline V gene, CDR1 is MNHEY and CDR2 is SMNVEV (reference sequence). The CDR3 loop is CASSLPGGFTDTQYF. DNA of the CDR3: TGTGCCAGCAGTTTGCCGGGGGGTTTCACAGATACGCAGTATTTT.

The chain recombines TRBV7-9 with TRBJ2-2, with 8 bases aligning to TRBD1. Per germline, CDR1 SEHNR and CDR2 FQNEAQ (reference sequence). This CDR3 has 15 residues. Trimming cost V 4 bases and J 6 bases; bases outside gene matches: 7. CDR3 coding DNA: TGTGCCAGCAGCTCCAGACAGGGGTTCGCCGGGGAGCTGTTTTTT. Amino acids: CASSSRQGFAGELFF.

In its sample, this clonotype was seen many times. One base away lies a much larger clone, so this may be a sequencing read error. The V and J genes are TRBV7-9 and TRBJ2-3; D is unclear. Germline CDR1 is SEHNR and CDR2 is FQNEAQ (reference sequence). Trimming removed 5 bases from V and 2 bases from J, with 5 bases in between. The CDR3 sequence is 12 residues long. This CDR3 is CASSPITDTQYF. CDR3 in DNA: TGTGCCAGCAGCCCTATCACAGATACGCAGTATTTT.

The chain is built from TRBV7-8 and TRBJ2-5; D is ambiguous. CDR1 and CDR2 (germline): SGHVS, FQNEAQ. V was pared by 5 bases and J by 5 bases, with 12 bases between. The CDR3 loop spans 13 amino acids. In DNA, the CDR3 is TGTGCCAGCAGCACTGGGCCAGTGGAGACCCAGTACTTC. Amino acids: CASSTGPVETQYF.

This chain connects TRBV7-3 to TRBJ1-2; no firm D call. V lost 0 bases to trimming and J lost 0 bases, with 14 bases between them. This CDR3 contains 17 residues. Per the germline V gene, CDR1 is SGHTA and CDR2 is FQGTGA. CDR3 in amino acids: CASSLTGRPLPNYGYTF. In DNA, the CDR3 is TGTGCCAGCAGCTTAACTGGGCGACCGTTACCTAACTATGGCTACACCTTC.

A few counts support this clonotype. V usage is TRBV4-1 and J usage is TRBJ2-2; D is perhaps TRBD1 (6 bases). The CDR3 runs 13 residues. Germline V gene lookup returns CDR1 MGHRA and CDR2 YSYEKL. V shed 7 bases and J shed 5 bases, with 11 bases lying between them. Here the CDR3 DNA reads TGCGCCAGCACCCTACAGGGAACCGGGGAGCTGTTTTTT. This sequence encodes CASTLQGTGELFF.

This clonotype was picked up many times. The rearrangement joins TRBV6-6 to TRBJ2-2; perhaps TRBD2 as D (5 bases). Trimming took off 6 bases at V and 5 bases at J, with 16 bases between the two ends. The V gene's germline CDR1 is MNHNY and CDR2 SVGAGI (reference sequence). The CDR3 contains 15 residues. The CDR3 DNA sequence: TGTGCCAGCAGCCCCGGGGTGATGACGACCGGGGAGCTGTTTTTT. The encoded protein is CASSPGVMTTGELFF.

The table lists this clonotype with many counts. The V gene is TRBV10-3, the J gene TRBJ2-1, with 8 bases identical to TRBD2. With 5 bases clipped from V and 3 bases from J, the junction kept 15 bases outside the gene matches. The CDR3 has 18 amino acids. Per the germline V gene, CDR1 is ENHRY and CDR2 is SYGVKD. The CDR3, as DNA: TGTGCCATCAGTACAACCAGCGGGGGAACAACTAACTACAATGAGCAGTTCTTC. This encodes CAISTTSGGTTNYNEQFF.

This clonotype was counted a few times. The J gene is TRBJ1-5, the V gene TRBV12-5, with D tentatively TRBD1 (5 bases). The CDR3 length is 14 residues. Trimming removed 6 bases at V and 6 bases at J, with 15 bases between. Germline V gene lookup returns CDR1 LGHNT and CDR2 FRNRAP. The CDR3, as DNA: TGTGCTAGTGGCCATCAGGGAGGTTCTCAGCCCCAGCATTTT. This sequence encodes CASGHQGGSQPQHF.

V and J are TRBV19 and TRBJ2-1; 7 bases align to TRBD2. CDR1 is LNHDA and CDR2 is SQIVND in the germline V gene (reference sequence). Trimming at V came to 0 bases and at J to 8 bases, leaving 4 bases not matched to a gene. This CDR3 has 14 amino acids. CDR3 amino acids: CASSIDLGGYEQFF. The DNA for the CDR3 is TGTGCCAGTAGTATAGATCTGGGAGGGTATGAGCAGTTCTTC.

A few counts support this clonotype. The genes are TRBV7-9 and TRBJ2-1; 9 positions match TRBD1. The length of the CDR3 is 16 residues. Germline-derived CDR1 and CDR2 are SEHNR and FQNEAQ (reference sequence). V dropped 2 bases and J dropped 3; count of bases not matched to a gene: 5. The chain's CDR3 is CASSLPGTGLYNEQFF. As DNA, the CDR3 is TGTGCCAGCAGCTTACCCGGGACAGGGCTCTACAATGAGCAGTTCTTC. Supplemented by reference TRBV7-9 and TRBJ2-1, the full variable domain reads DTGVSQNPRHKITKRGQNVTFRCDPISEHNRLYWYRQTLGQGPEFLTYFQNEAQLEKSRLLSDRFSAERPKGSFSTLEIQRTEQGDSAMYLCASSLPGTGLYNEQFFGPGTRLTVL.

This clonotype was detected many times. This rearrangement joins TRBV13 to TRBJ1-5; 8 nucleotides line up with TRBD1. This CDR3 is 15 amino acids long. With V trimmed by 3 bases and J by 3 bases, 4 bases remained unmatched. Germline V gene sequence: CDR1 PRHDT, CDR2 FYEKMQ (reference sequence). The CDR3 DNA reads as TGTGCCAGCAGCTTGACAGGGGAGACCAATCAGCCCCAGCATTTT. Its translation is CASSLTGETNQPQHF.

This clonotype was found a few times. V usage is TRBV29-1 and J usage is TRBJ2-2, with 7 bases identical to TRBD1. V shed 6 bases, J shed 2 bases, and the junction held 3 bases outside the gene matches. Germline V gene data show CDR1 as SQVTM and CDR2 as ANQGSEA. This CDR3 contains 13 residues. The CDR3 loop reads CSVGTANTGELFF. CDR3 in DNA: TGCAGCGTGGGGACAGCCAACACCGGGGAGCTGTTTTTT.

This CDR3 is CASSLRGQGTPYGYTF. CDR3 nucleotides: TGCGCCAGCAGCCTTCGCGGACAGGGCACCCCCTATGGCTACACCTTC. This chain uses TRBV5-1 with TRBJ1-2; TRBD1 aligns across 8 bases. The CDR3 is made up of 16 amino acids. Germline V CDR1 and CDR2: SGHRS, YFSETQ. The J segment lost 4 bases and the V segment lost 4 bases, leaving 12 bases of the junction unmatched.

The chain carries TRBV29-1 and TRBJ2-5; no definite D call. Germline-derived CDR1 and CDR2 are SQVTM and ANQGSEA. With 0 bases removed from V and 5 bases from J, the gap between germline ends came to 4 bases. This CDR3 region has 11 residues. CDR3 sequence (DNA): TGCAGCGTTGAAGATGCGGAGACCCAGTACTTC. Residues: CSVEDAETQYF.

The chain recombines TRBV19 with TRBJ2-1; D assignment may be TRBD1 or TRBD2 (5 bases each). The ends were cut back, 2 bases at V and 4 bases at J, with 12 bases in the middle. CDR3 length: 15 residues. Germline loops: CDR1 LNHDA, CDR2 SQIVND (reference sequence). The CDR3 DNA reads as TGTGCCAGTAGTATATCCCCGAGGGGTTACAATGAGCAGTTCTTC. Translation: CASSISPRGYNEQFF.

Regarding this clonotype: A much larger clone differs from this one at a single base, so this may be a read error. The CDR3 end shows no conserved phenylalanine or tryptophan, and so a read error is likely. V gene TRBV7-9 combines with J gene TRBJ1-2; D gene uncertain. V gave up 5 bases and J gave up 2 bases, with 6 bases separating them. Looked up from germline, CDR1 is SEHNR and CDR2 is FQNEAQ (reference sequence). This CDR3 spans 12 amino acids. The CDR3 nucleotides read TGTGCCAGCAGCCGGGAGAACTATGGCTACACCCTC. Protein sequence: CASSRENYGYTL.

This clonotype was counted many times. In DNA form, the CDR3 reads TGTGCCAGCAGCTTAAGTGGTGGAACAGACTTCATGAACACTGAAGCTTTCTTT. Its translation is CASSLSGGTDFMNTEAFF. V and J are TRBV7-2 and TRBJ1-1; D is unclear. Trimming removed 2 bases at V and 0 bases at J, with 19 bases between. The CDR3 covers 18 residues. Germline CDR1 SGHTA, CDR2 FQGNSA.

This clonotype has a handful of counts. V usage is TRBV10-3 and J usage is TRBJ2-5, with a possible D match to TRBD2 (6 bases). The CDR3 runs 15 residues. Trimming removed 6 bases from V and 3 bases from J, with 17 bases in between. Germline CDR1 and CDR2: ENHRY and SYGVKD. CDR3 region: CAIRGATGGKETQYF. For the CDR3, the DNA is TGTGCCATCAGGGGCGCTACCGGAGGGAAAGAGACCCAGTACTTC.

This chain links TRBV7-9 with TRBJ1-5; no reliable D call. V lost 8 bases to trimming and J lost 2 bases, with 22 bases between them. The CDR3 covers 17 residues. Germline V gene sequence: CDR1 SEHNR, CDR2 FQNEAQ (reference sequence). The CDR3 nucleotides read TGTGCCAGCGCCGACCCAAGTGTGGGATCAGGCAATCAGCCCCAGCATTTT. Its protein is CASADPSVGSGNQPQHF.

The CDR3 nucleotides are TGTGCCAGCAGCTTAGAATCGGCGGGACAGGCCTACAATGAGCAGTTCTTC. Translated, it gives CASSLESAGQAYNEQFF. The chain carries TRBV7-6 and TRBJ2-1; 8 nucleotides align to TRBD1. V lost 1 base and J lost 2; bases outside the gene matches: 7. Germline CDR1 reads SGHVS; CDR2 reads FNYEAQ. The CDR3 is 17 residues long.

This clonotype has a handful of counts. This sequence joins TRBV5-1 and TRBJ2-5; 8 bases agree with TRBD2. This CDR3 is built from 18 residues. Germline V gene sequence: CDR1 SGHRS, CDR2 YFSETQ. Losses at the gene ends were 0 bases for V and 4 bases for J; bases not matched to a gene: 14. CDR3 sequence (DNA): TGCGCCAGCAGCTTGGATTCAAGGACTAGCCGGGCGGGAGAGACCCAGTACTTC. It yields the protein CASSLDSRTSRAGETQYF.

This clonotype was found a few times. This chain connects TRBV7-9 to TRBJ2-5; D is perhaps TRBD2 (5 bases). V lost 5 bases, J lost 1 base, and 11 bases lay in between. In germline, CDR1 is SEHNR, CDR2 FQNEAQ (reference sequence). The CDR3 loop spans 14 amino acids. CDR3 nucleotides: TGTGCCAGCAGCCCCGACTATATCCAAGAGACCCAGTACTTC. It translates to CASSPDYIQETQYF.

The chain is built from TRBV7-9 and TRBJ2-1, with 8 bases fitting TRBD1. Germline V gene sequence: CDR1 SEHNR, CDR2 FQNEAQ (reference sequence). The CDR3 has 17 residues. Trimming took 7 bases from V and 4 from J; bases not matched to a gene: 15. In DNA, the CDR3 is TGTGCCAGCAACCCTTACCCGGCAGGGGGCTTATACAATGAGCAGTTCTTC. Amino acid sequence: CASNPYPAGGLYNEQFF. Looking up the rest from reference TRBV7-9 and TRBJ2-1 gives the full variable domain: DTGVSQNPRHKITKRGQNVTFRCDPISEHNRLYWYRQTLGQGPEFLTYFQNEAQLEKSRLLSDRFSAERPKGSFSTLEIQRTEQGDSAMYLCASNPYPAGGLYNEQFFGPGTRLTVL.

This clonotype is labeled medium-sized. This chain's CDR3 is CASSLPGYSNQPQHF. The CDR3 nucleotides read TGTGCCAGCAGCTTGCCAGGTTATAGCAATCAGCCCCAGCATTTT. The chain links TRBV7-8 to TRBJ1-5; D is unclear. Germline V gene data show CDR1 as SGHVS and CDR2 as FQNEAQ. V was shortened by 3 bases and J by 0 bases, with 9 bases between the two germline ends. The CDR3 runs 15 residues.

The sample holds a few counts of this clonotype. The chain is built from TRBV6-1 and TRBJ2-2, with D perhaps assigned TRBD1 or TRBD2 (5 bases each). V was pared by 5 bases and J by 0 bases, with 13 bases between. The CDR3 has 16 amino acids. Germline-derived CDR1 and CDR2 are MNHNS and SASEGT. The CDR3 loop reads CASSWDLGANTGELFF. The DNA for the CDR3 is TGTGCCAGCAGTTGGGACCTAGGGGCGAACACCGGGGAGCTGTTTTTT.